This TCR beta chain derives from a study of blood T cell repertoires in COVID-19. The repertoire was sequenced with immunoSEQ multiplex PCR; TCRdb's copy has only in-frame clones and lacks some. Counted here are about 200,000 clones, more than 65% occurring once; the ten biggest clones make up roughly 6.9%. In its sample, this clone was seen many times. CDR1 and CDR2 (germline): SGHNT, YENEEA. The ends were cut back, 6 bases at V and 3 bases at J, with 10 bases in the middle. The CDR3 has 13 amino acids. The sequenced material came from PBMCs or T cells enriched from blood (not recorded which). The V call is TRBV11-3, the J call TRBJ2-3, with D possibly matching TRBD1 (5 bases). The TCR originated in a man aged 35-49 years who had recovered from COVID-19. The CDR3 protein is CASSSRQTDTQYF. The DNA for the CDR3 is TGTGCCAGCAGTTCAAGACAGACAGATACGCAGTATTTT.